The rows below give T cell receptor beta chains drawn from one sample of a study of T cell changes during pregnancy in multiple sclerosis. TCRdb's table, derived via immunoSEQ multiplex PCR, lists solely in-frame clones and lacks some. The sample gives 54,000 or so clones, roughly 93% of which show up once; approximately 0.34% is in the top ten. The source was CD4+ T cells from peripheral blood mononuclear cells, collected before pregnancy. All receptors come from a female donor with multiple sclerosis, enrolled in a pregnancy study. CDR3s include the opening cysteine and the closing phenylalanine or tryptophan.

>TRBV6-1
CASSVNRQGVYEQYF
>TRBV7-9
CASSPSGRGTDTQYF
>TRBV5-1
CASSLQGANTGEQYF
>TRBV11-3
CASSSRGISSPNTEAFF
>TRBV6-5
CASSYSRWNEKLFF
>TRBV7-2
CASSLALLTGNTEAFF
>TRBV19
CASSQGIGTEAFF
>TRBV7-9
CASSLVRRPPMDEQYF
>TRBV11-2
CASSLILAGGPDTQYF
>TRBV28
CASTGGRLYGYTF
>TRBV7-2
CASSLVPGGYNEQFF
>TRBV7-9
CASSLAEVSEQYF
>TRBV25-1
CASSLEGILNEQFF
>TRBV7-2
CASSLTGSSTDTQYF
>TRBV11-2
CASSSSGGGELFF
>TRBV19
CASSIGTGGMNTEAFF
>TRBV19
CASSIGLGTDTQYF
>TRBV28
CASSWDFGTGGDQPQHF
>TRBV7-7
CASSASGETQYF
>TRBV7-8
CASSVTGSYNEQFF
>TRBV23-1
CASSHQKQGARDGYTF
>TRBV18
CASSPTFSGRDNEQFF
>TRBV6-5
CASSYSRQASYEQYF
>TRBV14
CASSLQGNTEAFF
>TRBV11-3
CASSRSTGVDTQYF
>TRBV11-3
CASSNRLPRHTGELFF
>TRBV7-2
CASSLGLYTGELFF
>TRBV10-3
CAISSVGYEQYF
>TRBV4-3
CASSQETQGLAYEQYF
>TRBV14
CASSQSLLKTGLAKNIQYF
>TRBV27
CASSFTETTDTQYF
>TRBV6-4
CASSERLGSAAEQFF
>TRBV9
CASSVEGDSRYEQYF
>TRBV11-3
CASSPETSNEQFF
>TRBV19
CASSAPGQTYEQYF
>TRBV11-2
CASSLDSGIDTGELFF
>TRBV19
CASSIVAGKWGNEQFF
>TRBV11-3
CASRGQGLTGELFF
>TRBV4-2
CASSQVTDNEQFF
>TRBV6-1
CASSKTGNSNQPQHF
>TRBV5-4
CASRAAGRVGQYF
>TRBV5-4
CASSLVASGRGEQFF
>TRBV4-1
CASSHLLLQASGNTIYF
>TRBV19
CAGGMGRGRIRELFF
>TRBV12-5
CASGLTGTASYEQYF
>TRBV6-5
CASSKTRVGGYTF
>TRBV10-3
CAISSGIPNQPQHF
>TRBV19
CASSIDGDRGIYTEAFF
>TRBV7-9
CASSSPGTANTEAFF
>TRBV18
CASSPPGSNTDTQYF
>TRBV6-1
CASRRQGATYEQYF
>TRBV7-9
CASRPSGTGNEQFF
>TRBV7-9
CASSRTGEGTYEQYF
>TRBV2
CASSPQRGTDTQYF
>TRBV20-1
CSAQYNEQFF
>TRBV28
CASRSGGRANEQFF